This TCR beta chain was sequenced during a study of control samples from healthy donors and cancer patients (dated by TCRdb to 2020 to 2022). The library was made by the immunoSEQ multiplex PCR assay. Entries here come from immuneACCESS through TCRdb and include only in-frame sequences with V and J called. Some clones fail to appear in such tables; in the studies checked, an unresolved V gene covers under half of the shortfall, and the cause of the remainder is unknown. The sample includes roughly 80,000 clones, with 88% observed a single time. More than 5.5% of the sample is in the top ten clones. Reading the germline V gene gives CDR1 KGHSH and CDR2 LQKENI. The CDR3 goes from the cysteine to the phenylalanine over 13 residues. Only the CDR3 DNA is retained, 39 bases long and in frame from the first base. A distance of 8 bases separates the germline ends of V and J, which lose 3 bases and 5 bases respectively.

To note about this clone: There is no known antigen for this receptor. Base qualities are not recorded, but no much larger clone differs from it by a single base.

This clonotype was sampled from a woman aged 45-59 years in good health. The chain links TRBV18 with TRBJ1-5; a confident D gene designation cannot be given. The sequencing sample was made of blood. The CDR3 here reads CASSPGVDQPQHF. The bases read TGTGCCAGCTCACCCGGGGTTGATCAGCCCCAGCATTTT.